Sequencing of this TCR beta chain was carried out in a study of prognosis after radiotherapy for stage I lung cancer. For the study at large: Of the enrolled patients, fourteen had newly diagnosed primary stage I lung tumors, while roughly 5 had oligometastatic NSCLC following surgical resection of the primary tumor. Study-level results: Among patients who developed distant metastases, Shannon entropy after stereotactic body radiation therapy was lower.

Peripheral blood, in roughly 6-milliliter volumes, was drawn at each of two time points. This clonotype was seen ten or more times. The antigen remains unidentified. Two-round multiplex PCR on genomic DNA was the method by which TCR beta CDR3 was amplified. The authors ran first-round PCR with primers specific to each TRBV and TRBJ gene. The second round, a PCR step, used universal primers. TCRdb reprocessed the multiplex PCR reads with MiXCR, giving one entry per CDR3 protein. The repertoire holds 30,000 to 40,000 distinct CDR3 sequences, approximately 32% seen once, with around 27% in the top ten. CDR1 is SGHRS and CDR2 is YFSETQ in the germline V gene. The length of the CDR3 is 15 residues. Trimming took off 3 bases at V and 7 bases at J, with 19 bases between the two ends.

This TCR came from a donor of 50 years or more with non-small cell lung cancer. Here the sequenced sample was PBMCs, taken before or after stereotactic body radiation therapy (not recorded which). The rearrangement joins TRBV5-1 to TRBJ1-1, with D possibly matching TRBD1 (6 bases). Here the CDR3 DNA reads TGCGCCAGCAGCTATACAGGGACGGGGGGAGTTGAAGCTTTCTTT. This encodes CASSYTGTGGVEAFF. Full variable domain (rest looked up from reference TRBV5-1 and TRBJ1-1): KAGVTQTPRYLIKTRGQQVTLSCSPISGHRSVSWYQQTPGQGLQFLFEYFSETQRNKGNFPGRFSGRQFSNSRSEMNVSTLELGDSALYLCASSYTGTGGVEAFFGQGTRLTVV.